This record looks at one TCR beta chain sequence and its context. The target antigen is unknown. Clones were sequenced by immunoSEQ multiplex PCR, and TCRdb holds only the in-frame ones, with some missing. The sample carries 75,000 to 100,000 clones, about 90% recorded once. Germline V gene sequence: CDR1 LNHDA, CDR2 SQIVND (reference sequence). CDR3 length equals 18 residues. V lost 6 bases, J lost 5 bases, and 12 bases stayed unmatched. This entry belongs to a study of radiotherapy plus CTLA-4 blockade in lung cancer. Study findings and constraints: Blood-borne expansion of tumor-derived TCR clones followed radiotherapy plus ipilimumab.

This clonotype was sampled from a human donor with non-small cell lung cancer that progressed on radiotherapy plus ipilimumab. Sequences were derived from peripheral blood, sampled from a patient treated with radiotherapy plus ipilimumab. The chain carries TRBV19 and TRBJ2-1; 14 nucleotides align to TRBD2. In nucleotides, the CDR3 is TGTGCCAGTAGACTGGGACTAGCGGGAGCCGGAGGTCACAATGAGCAGTTCTTC. This gives the protein CASRLGLAGAGGHNEQFF.